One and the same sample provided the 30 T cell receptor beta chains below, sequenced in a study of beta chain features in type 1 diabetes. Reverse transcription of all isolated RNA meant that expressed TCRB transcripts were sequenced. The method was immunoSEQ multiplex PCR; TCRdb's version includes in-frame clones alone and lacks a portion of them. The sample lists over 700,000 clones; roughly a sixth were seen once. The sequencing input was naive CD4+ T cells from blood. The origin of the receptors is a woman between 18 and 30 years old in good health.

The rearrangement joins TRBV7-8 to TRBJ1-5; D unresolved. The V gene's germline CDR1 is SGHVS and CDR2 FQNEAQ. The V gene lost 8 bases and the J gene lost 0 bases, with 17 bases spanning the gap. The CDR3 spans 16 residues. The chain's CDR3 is CASHPGSRNSNQPQHF. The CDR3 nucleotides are TGTGCCAGCCACCCGGGGTCACGAAATAGCAATCAGCCCCAGCATTTT.

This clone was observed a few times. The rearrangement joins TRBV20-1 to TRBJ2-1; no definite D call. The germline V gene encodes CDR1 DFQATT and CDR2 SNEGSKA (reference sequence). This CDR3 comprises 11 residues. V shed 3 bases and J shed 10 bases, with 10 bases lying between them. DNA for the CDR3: TGCAGTGCTAGCGGGTTGAGGGAGCAGTTCTTC. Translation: CSASGLREQFF.

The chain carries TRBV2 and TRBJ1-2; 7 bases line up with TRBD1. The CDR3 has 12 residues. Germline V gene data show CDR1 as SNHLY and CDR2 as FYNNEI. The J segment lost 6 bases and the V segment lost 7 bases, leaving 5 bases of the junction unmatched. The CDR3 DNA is TGTGCCAGCAATGACAGGGAAGATGGCTACACCTTC. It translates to CASNDREDGYTF.

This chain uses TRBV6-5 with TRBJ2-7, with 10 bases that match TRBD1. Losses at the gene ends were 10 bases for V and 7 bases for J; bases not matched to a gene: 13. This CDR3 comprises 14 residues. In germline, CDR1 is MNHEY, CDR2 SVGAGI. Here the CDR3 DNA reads TGTGCCATCGGGCAGCCGGGACAGGGGAAAGAGCAGTACTTC. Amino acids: CAIGQPGQGKEQYF.

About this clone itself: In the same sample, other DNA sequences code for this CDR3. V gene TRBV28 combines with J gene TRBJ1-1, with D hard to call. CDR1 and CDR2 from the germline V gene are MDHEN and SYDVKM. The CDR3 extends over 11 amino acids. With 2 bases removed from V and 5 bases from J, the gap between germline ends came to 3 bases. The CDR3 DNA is TGTGCCAGCAGTTTACTGACTGAAGCTTTCTTT. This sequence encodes CASSLLTEAFF.

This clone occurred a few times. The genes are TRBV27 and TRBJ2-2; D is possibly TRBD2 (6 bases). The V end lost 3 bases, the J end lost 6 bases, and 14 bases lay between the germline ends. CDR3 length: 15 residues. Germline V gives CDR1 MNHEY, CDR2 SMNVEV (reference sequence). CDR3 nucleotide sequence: TGTGCCAGCAGTTTGGGACTTTCAGTCCCCGGGGAGCTGTTTTTT. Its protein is CASSLGLSVPGELFF.

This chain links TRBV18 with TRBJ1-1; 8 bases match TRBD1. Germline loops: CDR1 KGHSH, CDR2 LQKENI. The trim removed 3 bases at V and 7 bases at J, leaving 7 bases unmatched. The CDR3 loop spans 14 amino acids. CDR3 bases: TGTGCCAGCTCACCCGGACAGGGCGGGGTTGAAGCTTTCTTT. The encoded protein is CASSPGQGGVEAFF.

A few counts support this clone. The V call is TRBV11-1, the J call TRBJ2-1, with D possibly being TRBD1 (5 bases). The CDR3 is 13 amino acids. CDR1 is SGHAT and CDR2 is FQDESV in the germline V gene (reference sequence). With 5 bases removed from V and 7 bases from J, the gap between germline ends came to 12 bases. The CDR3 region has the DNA TGTGCCAGCAGCCCAGGGATCGGGAATGAGCAGTTCTTC. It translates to CASSPGIGNEQFF.

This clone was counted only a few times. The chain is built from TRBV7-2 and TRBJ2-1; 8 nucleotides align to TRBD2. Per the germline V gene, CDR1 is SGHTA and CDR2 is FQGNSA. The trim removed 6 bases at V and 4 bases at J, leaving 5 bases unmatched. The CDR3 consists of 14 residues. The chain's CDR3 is CASSRLAKYNEQFF. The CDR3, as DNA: TGTGCCAGCAGTCGACTAGCGAAATACAATGAGCAGTTCTTC. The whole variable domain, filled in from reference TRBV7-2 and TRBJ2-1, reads GAGVSQSPSNKVTEKGKDVELRCDPISGHTALYWYRQSLGQGLEFLIYFQGNSAPDKSGLPSDRFSAERTGGSVSTLTIQRTQQEDSAVYLCASSRLAKYNEQFFGPGTRLTVL.

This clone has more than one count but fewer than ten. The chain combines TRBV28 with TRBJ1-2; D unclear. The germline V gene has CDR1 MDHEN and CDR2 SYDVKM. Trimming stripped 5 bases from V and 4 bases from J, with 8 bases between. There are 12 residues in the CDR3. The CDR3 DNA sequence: TGTGCCAGCAGTCCTTCTCGCTATGGCTACACCTTC. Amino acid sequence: CASSPSRYGYTF.

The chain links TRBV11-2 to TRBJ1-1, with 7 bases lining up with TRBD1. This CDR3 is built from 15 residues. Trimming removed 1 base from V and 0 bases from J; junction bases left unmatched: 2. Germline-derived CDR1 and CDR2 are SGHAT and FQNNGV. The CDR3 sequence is CASSLGDSLNTEAFF. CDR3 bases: TGTGCCAGCAGCTTAGGGGACAGCCTGAACACTGAAGCTTTCTTT.

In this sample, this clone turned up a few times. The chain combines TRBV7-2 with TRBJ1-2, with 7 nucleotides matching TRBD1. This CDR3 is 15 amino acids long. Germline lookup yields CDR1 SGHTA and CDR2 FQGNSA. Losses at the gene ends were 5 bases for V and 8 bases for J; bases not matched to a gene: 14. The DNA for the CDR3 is TGTGCCAGCAGCCCACAAACAGGGGACTTCGGCGGCTACACCTTC. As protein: CASSPQTGDFGGYTF.

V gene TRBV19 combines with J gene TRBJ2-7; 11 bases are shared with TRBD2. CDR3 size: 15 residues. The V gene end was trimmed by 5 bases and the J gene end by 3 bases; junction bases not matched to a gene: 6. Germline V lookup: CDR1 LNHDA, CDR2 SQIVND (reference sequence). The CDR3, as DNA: TGTGCCAGTAGTGACCTAGCGGGAGGCTACTACGAGCAGTACTTC. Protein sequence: CASSDLAGGYYEQYF.

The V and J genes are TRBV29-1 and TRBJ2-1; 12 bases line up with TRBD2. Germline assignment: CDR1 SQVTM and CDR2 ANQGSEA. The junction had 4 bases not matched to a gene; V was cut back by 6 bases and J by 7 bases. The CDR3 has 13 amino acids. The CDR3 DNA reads TGCAGCGTGACTAGCGGGAGTCGTAATGAGCAGTTCTTC. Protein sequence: CSVTSGSRNEQFF.

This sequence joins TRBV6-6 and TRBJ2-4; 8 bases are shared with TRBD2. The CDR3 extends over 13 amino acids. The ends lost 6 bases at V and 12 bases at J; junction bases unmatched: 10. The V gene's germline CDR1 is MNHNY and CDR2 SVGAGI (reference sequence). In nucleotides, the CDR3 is TGTGCCAGCAGACCCACGGGAGGGAGAAATCAGTACTTC. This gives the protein CASRPTGGRNQYF.

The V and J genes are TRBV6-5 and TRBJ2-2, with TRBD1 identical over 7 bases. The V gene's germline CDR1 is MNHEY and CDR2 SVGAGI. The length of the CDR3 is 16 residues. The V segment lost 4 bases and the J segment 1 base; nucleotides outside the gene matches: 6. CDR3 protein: CASSSRGLGNTGELFF. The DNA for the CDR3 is TGTGCCAGCAGTTCCAGGGGGTTGGGGAACACCGGGGAGCTGTTTTTT.

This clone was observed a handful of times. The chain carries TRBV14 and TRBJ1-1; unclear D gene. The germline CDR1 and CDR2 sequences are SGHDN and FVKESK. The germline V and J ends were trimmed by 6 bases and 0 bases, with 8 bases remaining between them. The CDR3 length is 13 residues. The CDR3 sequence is CASSPHLNTEAFF. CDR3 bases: TGTGCCAGCAGTCCCCACTTGAACACTGAAGCTTTCTTT. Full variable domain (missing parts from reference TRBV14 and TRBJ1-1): EAGVTQFPSHSVIEKGQTVTLRCDPISGHDNLYWYRRVMGKEIKFLLHFVKESKQDESGMPNNRFLAERTGGTYSTLKVQPAELEDSGVYFCASSPHLNTEAFFGQGTRLTVV.

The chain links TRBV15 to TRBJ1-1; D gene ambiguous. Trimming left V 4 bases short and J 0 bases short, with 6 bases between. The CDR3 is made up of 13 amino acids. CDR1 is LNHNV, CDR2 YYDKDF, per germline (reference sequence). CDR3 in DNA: TGTGCCACCAGCACGGACCTGAACACTGAAGCTTTCTTT. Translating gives CATSTDLNTEAFF.

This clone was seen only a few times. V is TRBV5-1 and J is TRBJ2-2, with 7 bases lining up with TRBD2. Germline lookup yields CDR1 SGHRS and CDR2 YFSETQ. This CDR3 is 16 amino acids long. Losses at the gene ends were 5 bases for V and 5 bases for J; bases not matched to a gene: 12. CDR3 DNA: TGCGCCAGCAGACCCCCAGGGAGCGGGACTACCGGGGAGCTGTTTTTT. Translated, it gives CASRPPGSGTTGELFF.

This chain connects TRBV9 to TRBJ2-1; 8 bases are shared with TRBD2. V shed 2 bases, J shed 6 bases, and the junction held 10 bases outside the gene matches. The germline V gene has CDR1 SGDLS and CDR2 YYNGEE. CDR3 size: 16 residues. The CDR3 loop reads CASSVVPGLGINEQFF. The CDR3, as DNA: TGTGCCAGCAGCGTTGTACCGGGACTAGGAATCAATGAGCAGTTCTTC.

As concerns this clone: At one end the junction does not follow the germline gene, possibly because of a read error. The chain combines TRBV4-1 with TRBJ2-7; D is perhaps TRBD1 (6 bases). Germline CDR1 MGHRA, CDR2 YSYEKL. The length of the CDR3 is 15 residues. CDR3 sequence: CASSQEQGASYEQYF. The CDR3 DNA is TGTGCCAGCAGCCAAGAACAGGGAGCTTCCTACGAGCAGTACTTC.

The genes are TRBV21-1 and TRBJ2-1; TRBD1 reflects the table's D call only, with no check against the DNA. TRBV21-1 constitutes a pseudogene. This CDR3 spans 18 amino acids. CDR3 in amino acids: CASRTYLRQLNTYNEQFF. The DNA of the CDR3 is TGTGCCAGCAGGACATATTTAAGACAGTTAAATACCTACAATGAGCAGTTCTTC.

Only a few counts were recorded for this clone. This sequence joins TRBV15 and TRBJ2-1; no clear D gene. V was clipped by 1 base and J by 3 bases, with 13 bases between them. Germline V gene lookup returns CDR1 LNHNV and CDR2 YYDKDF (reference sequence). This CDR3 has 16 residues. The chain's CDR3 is CATSRVRYTNYNEQFF. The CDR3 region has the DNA TGTGCCACCAGCAGAGTAAGGTACACCAACTACAATGAGCAGTTCTTC.

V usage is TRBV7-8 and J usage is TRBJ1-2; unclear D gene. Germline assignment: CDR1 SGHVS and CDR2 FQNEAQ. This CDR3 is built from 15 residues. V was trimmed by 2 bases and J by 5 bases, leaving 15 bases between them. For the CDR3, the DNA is TGTGCCAGCAGCTTATCTCTATCCGGATGGTATGGCTACACCTTC. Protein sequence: CASSLSLSGWYGYTF.

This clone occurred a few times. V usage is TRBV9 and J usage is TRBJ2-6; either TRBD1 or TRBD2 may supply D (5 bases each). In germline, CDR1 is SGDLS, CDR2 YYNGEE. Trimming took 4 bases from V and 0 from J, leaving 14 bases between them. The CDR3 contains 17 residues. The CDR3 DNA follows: TGTGCCAGCAGCCCACGGGACGGATCCTCTGGGGCCAACGTCCTGACTTTC. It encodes CASSPRDGSSGANVLTF.

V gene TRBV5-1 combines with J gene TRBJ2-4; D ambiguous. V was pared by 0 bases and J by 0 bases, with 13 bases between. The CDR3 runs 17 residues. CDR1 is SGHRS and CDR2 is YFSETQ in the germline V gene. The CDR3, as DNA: TGCGCCAGCAGCTTGGAACCCCGGACCTTAGCCAAAAACATTCAGTACTTC. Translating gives CASSLEPRTLAKNIQYF.

The DNA of the CDR3 is TGTGCCAGCAGTAAGCCGGGGGCATACAATGAGCAGTTCTTC. Protein sequence: CASSKPGAYNEQFF. The chain combines TRBV9 with TRBJ2-1; D may match TRBD1 or TRBD2 (6 bases each). From germline, CDR1 is SGDLS and CDR2 YYNGEE. V lost 5 bases and J 4 bases, leaving 13 bases between the germline ends. The length of the CDR3 is 14 residues.

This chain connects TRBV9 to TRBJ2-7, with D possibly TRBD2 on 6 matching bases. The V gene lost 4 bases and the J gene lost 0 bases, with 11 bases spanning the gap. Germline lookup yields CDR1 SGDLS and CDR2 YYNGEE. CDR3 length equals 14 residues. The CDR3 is CASSTDGGSYEQYF. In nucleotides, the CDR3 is TGTGCCAGCAGCACCGACGGGGGCTCCTACGAGCAGTACTTC.

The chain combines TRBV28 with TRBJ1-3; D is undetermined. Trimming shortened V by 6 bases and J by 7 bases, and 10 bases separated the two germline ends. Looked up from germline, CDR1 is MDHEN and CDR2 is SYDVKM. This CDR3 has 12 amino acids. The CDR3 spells CASSPKGNTIYF. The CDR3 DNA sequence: TGTGCCAGCAGCCCCAAGGGTAACACCATATATTTT.

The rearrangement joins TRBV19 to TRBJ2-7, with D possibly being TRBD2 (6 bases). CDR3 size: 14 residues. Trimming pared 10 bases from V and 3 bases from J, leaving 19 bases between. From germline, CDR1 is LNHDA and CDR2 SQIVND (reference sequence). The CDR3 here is CATTTDAGNYEQYF. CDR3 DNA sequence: TGTGCCACCACCACCGACGCGGGGAACTACGAGCAGTACTTC.